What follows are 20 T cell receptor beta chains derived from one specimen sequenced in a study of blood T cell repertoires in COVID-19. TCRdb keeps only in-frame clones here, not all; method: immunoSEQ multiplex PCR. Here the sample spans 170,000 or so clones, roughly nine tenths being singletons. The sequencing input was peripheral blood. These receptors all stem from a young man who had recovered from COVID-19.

CDR3 amino acids: CASSSVALSSYNEQFF. In nucleotides, the CDR3 is TGTGCCAGCAGTTCCGTAGCGCTGAGCTCCTACAATGAGCAGTTCTTC. J is TRBJ2-1 and V is TRBV28; TRBD2 might be the D (5 bases). Germline CDR1 MDHEN, CDR2 SYDVKM. This CDR3 comprises 16 residues. Between the trimmed V and J ends, which lost 4 bases and 0 bases, there was a span of 13 bases.

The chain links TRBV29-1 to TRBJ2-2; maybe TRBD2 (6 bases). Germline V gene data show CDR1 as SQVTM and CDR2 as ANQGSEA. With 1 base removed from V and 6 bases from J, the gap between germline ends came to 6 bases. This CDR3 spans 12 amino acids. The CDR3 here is CSVEGRAGELFF. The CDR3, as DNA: TGCAGCGTTGAAGGGAGGGCCGGGGAGCTGTTTTTT.

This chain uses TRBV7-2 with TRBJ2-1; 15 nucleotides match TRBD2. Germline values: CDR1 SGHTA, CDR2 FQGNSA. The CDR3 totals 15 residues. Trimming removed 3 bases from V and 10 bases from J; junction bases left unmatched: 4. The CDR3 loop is CASSLAGTSGREQFF. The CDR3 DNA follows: TGTGCCAGCAGCTTGGCCGGGACTAGCGGGAGGGAGCAGTTCTTC.

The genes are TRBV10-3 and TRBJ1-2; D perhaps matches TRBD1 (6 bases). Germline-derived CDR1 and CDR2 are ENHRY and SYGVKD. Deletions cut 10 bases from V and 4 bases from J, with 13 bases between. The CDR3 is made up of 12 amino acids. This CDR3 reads CATGGQVYGYTF. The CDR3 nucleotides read TGTGCCACCGGGGGGCAGGTCTATGGCTACACCTTC.

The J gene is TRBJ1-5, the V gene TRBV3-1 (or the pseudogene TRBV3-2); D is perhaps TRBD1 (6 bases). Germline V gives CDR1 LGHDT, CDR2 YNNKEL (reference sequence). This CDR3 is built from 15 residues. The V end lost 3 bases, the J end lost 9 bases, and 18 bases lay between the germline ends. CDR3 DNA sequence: TGTGCCAGCAGCCAGAGGGGACACCAGTTAGGGCCCCAGCATTTT. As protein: CASSQRGHQLGPQHF.

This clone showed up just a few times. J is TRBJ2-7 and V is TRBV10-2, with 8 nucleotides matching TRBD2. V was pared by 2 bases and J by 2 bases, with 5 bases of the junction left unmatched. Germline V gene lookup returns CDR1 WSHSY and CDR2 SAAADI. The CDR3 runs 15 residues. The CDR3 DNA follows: TGCGCCAGCAGTGAGCCAAGCGGGGGCCCCTACGAGCAGTACTTC. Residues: CASSEPSGGPYEQYF.

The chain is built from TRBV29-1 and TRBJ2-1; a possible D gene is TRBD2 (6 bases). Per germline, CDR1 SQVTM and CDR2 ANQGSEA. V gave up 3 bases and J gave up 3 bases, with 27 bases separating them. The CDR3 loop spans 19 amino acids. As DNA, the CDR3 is TGCAGCGTTGAGGCTCCTCAAACCACCCTAGCGTATAACTACAATGAGCAGTTCTTC. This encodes CSVEAPQTTLAYNYNEQFF.

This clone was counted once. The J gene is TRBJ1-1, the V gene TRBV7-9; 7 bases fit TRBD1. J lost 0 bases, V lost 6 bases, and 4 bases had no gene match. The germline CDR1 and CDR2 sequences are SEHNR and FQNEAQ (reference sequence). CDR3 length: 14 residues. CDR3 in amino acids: CASRPGQLNTEAFF. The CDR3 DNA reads TGTGCCAGCAGGCCGGGACAGTTGAACACTGAAGCTTTCTTT.

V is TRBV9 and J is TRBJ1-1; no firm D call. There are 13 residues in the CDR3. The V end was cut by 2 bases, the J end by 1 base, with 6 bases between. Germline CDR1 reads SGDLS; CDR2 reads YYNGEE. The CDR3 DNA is TGTGCCAGCAGCGTCTCGGGGAACACTGAAGCTTTCTTT. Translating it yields CASSVSGNTEAFF.

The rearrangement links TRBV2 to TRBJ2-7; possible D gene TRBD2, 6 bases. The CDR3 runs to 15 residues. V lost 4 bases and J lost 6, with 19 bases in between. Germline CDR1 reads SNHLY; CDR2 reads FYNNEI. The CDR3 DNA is TGTGCCAGCAGTGGCTCTCCGGGTCAGGGAGGCGAGCAGTACTTC. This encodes CASSGSPGQGGEQYF.

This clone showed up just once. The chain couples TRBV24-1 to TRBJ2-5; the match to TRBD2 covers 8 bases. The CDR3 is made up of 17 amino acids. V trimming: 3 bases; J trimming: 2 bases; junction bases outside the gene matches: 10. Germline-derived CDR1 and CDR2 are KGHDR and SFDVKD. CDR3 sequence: CATSDVTSGRGQETQYF. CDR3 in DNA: TGTGCCACCAGTGATGTCACGAGCGGGAGAGGACAAGAGACCCAGTACTTC.

The CDR3 DNA reads TGTGCCAGCAGCCGGACCGGGACAGGGGGACAGCCCCAGCATTTT. Its translation is CASSRTGTGGQPQHF. J is TRBJ1-5 and V is TRBV4-2; TRBD1 agrees at 11 bases. J lost 7 bases, V lost 4 bases, and 6 bases had no gene match. Germline V gives CDR1 LGHNA, CDR2 YNFKEQ. There are 15 residues in the CDR3.

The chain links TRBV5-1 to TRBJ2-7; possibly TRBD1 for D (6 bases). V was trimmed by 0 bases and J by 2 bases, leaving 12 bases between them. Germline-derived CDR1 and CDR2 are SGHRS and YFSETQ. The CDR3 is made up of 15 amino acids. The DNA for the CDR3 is TGCGCCAGCAGCTTGGTTGGGACAAACGCCTACGAGCAGTACTTC. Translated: CASSLVGTNAYEQYF.

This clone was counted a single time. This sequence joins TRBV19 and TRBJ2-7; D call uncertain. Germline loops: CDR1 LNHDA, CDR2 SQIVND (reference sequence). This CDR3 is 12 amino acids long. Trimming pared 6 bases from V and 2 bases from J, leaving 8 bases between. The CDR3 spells CASRDTTYEQYF. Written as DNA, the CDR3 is TGTGCCAGTAGGGATACTACCTACGAGCAGTACTTC.

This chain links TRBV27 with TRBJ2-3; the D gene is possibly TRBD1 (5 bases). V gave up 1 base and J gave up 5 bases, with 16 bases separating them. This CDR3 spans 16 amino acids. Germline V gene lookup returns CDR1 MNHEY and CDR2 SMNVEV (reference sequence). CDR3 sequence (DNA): TGTGCCAGCAGTTTATTTAGGACATCTAACTTAGATACGCAGTATTTT. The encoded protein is CASSLFRTSNLDTQYF.

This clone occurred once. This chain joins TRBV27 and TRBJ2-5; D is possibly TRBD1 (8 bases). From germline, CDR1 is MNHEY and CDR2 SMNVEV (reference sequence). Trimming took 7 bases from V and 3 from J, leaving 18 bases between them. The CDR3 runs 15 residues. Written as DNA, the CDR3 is TGTGCCAGCACCCCTAGGACAGGGACTAAAGAGACCCAGTACTTC. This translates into CASTPRTGTKETQYF.

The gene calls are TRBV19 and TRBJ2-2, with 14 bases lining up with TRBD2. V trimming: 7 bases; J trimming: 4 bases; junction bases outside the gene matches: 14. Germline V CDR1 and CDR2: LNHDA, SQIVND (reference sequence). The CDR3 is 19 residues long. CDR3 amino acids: CASTTGLAGEVIATGELFF. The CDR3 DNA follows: TGTGCCAGTACCACGGGACTAGCGGGGGAGGTGATTGCCACCGGGGAGCTGTTTTTT.

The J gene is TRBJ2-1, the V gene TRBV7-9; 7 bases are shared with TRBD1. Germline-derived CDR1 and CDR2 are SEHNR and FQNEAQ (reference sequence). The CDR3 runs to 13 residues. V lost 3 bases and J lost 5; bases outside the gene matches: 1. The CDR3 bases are TGTGCCAGCAGCTTGGGACAGAACAATGAGCAGTTCTTC. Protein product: CASSLGQNNEQFF.

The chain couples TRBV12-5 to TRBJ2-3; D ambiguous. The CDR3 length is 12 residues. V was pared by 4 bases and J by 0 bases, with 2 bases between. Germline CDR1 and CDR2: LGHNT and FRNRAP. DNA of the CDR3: TGTGCTAGTGGTTCGAGCACAGATACGCAGTATTTT. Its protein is CASGSSTDTQYF.

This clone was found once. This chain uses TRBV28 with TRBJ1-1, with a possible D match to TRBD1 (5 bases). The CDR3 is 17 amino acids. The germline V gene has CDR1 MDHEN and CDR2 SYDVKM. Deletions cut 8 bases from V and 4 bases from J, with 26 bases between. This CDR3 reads CASRTTTGGGRATEAFF. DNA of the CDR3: TGTGCCAGCCGTACGACGACCGGCGGGGGACGGGCCACTGAAGCTTTCTTT.